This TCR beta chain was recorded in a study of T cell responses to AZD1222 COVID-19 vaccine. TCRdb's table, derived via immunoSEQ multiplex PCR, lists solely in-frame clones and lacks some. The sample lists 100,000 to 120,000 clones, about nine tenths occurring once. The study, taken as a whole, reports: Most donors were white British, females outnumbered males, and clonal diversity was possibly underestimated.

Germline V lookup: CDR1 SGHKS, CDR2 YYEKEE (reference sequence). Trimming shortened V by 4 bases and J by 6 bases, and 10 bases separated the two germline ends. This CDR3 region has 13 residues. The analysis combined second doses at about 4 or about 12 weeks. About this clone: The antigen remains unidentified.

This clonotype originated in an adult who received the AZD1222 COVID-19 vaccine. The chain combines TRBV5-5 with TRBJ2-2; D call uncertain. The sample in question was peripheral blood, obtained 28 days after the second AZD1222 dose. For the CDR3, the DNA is TGTGCCAGCAGCCCGTTCTCGGCCGGGGAGCTGTTTTTT. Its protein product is CASSPFSAGELFF.